These T cell receptor beta chains were read from a single sample in a study of T cell changes during pregnancy in multiple sclerosis. Using immunoSEQ multiplex PCR, the repertoire was profiled, and TCRdb retains in-frame clones only, with some absent. The table has some 80,000 clones, about 93% seen once; the top ten hold 0.13% to 0.15%. The sample here was CD4+ T cells from peripheral blood mononuclear cells, taken after pregnancy. The origin of the receptors is a female donor with multiple sclerosis, enrolled in a pregnancy study. CDR3s leave out the opening cysteine and the closing phenylalanine or tryptophan. D genes are given only for firm matches.

CDR3aa | j_gene | v_gene | d_gene
AWGPGTGFYEQY | TRBJ2-7 | TRBV30 | TRBD1
ASSLADSSSGNTIY | TRBJ1-3 | TRBV9 | NA
GTRPGTSSYEQY | TRBJ2-7 | TRBV7-8 | TRBD2
ASSYPPPGEQY | TRBJ2-7 | TRBV6-6 | NA
ASSVPVEPYNEQF | TRBJ2-1 | TRBV6-4 | NA
ASRSGRGIGNQPQH | TRBJ1-5 | TRBV7-8 | NA
ASRAWTANQPQH | TRBJ1-5 | TRBV2 | NA
ASTTGNTEAF | TRBJ1-1 | TRBV19 | NA
ASNSGTRRNTIY | TRBJ1-3 | TRBV19 | NA
ASSPEVSRSKQY | TRBJ2-3 | TRBV7-2 | NA
ASSLNPTGNTEAF | TRBJ1-1 | TRBV5-1 | NA
ASSVLVAGGGNEQF | TRBJ2-1 | TRBV9 | TRBD2
AWRAGGRVYEQY | TRBJ2-7 | TRBV30 | TRBD2
ATSRDRTSGGEQY | TRBJ2-7 | TRBV15 | TRBD2
ASSVSSVQY | TRBJ2-4 | TRBV19 | NA
ASSGEHYYGYT | TRBJ1-2 | TRBV28 | NA
ASSLAGGPYEQY | TRBJ2-7 | TRBV27 | TRBD2
ASSTNGRGANNEQF | TRBJ2-1 | TRBV5-4 | NA
ASTVGGSYEQY | TRBJ2-7 | TRBV28 | NA
ASSFLGDMNTEAF | TRBJ1-1 | TRBV7-8 | NA
ASSFTGSTDTQY | TRBJ2-3 | TRBV11-3 | NA